Listed here are 2 T cell receptor beta chains from one sample, sequenced in a study of blood T cells in healthy people across ages. A J-beta primer mix and a sample-barcoded 5' primer were used in a second PCR of about 6 to 12 cycles. Using its own MiXCR run on the 5' RACE reads, TCRdb lists one record per CDR3 protein. The sample comprises under 2 million distinct CDR3 sequences, 30% to 40% of which are singletons, and roughly 12% rests with the top ten. The specimen was blood. The source of these receptors is a woman aged 25 to 39 in good health.

The V and J genes are TRBV11-2 and TRBJ1-6; unclear D gene. In germline, CDR1 is SGHAT, CDR2 FQNNGV. V dropped 5 bases and J dropped 10 bases, with 18 bases sitting between them. The CDR3 is made up of 15 amino acids. The CDR3 region has the DNA TGTGCCAGCAGCCTACGAACTCCCACTGGGTCACCCCTCCACTTT. Amino acid sequence: CASSLRTPTGSPLHF.

The chain recombines TRBV9 with TRBJ2-1; a possible D gene is TRBD1 (6 bases). This CDR3 contains 18 residues. Per the germline V gene, CDR1 is SGDLS and CDR2 is YYNGEE. V was trimmed by 0 bases and J by 6 bases, leaving 22 bases between them. CDR3 in DNA: TGTGCCAGCAGCGTAGCACAGGGTCTAGGGCCTCGGGCCAATGAGCAGTTCTTC. It codes for CASSVAQGLGPRANEQFF.